This entry describes one T cell receptor beta chain. The antigen is unknown. The V gene end was trimmed by 5 bases and the J gene end by 5 bases; junction bases not matched to a gene: 10. The CDR3 is made up of 15 amino acids. The germline gives CDR1 LGHDT, CDR2 YNNKEL (reference sequence). This record comes from a study of blood T cells in healthy people across ages. Each sample yielded at least 6 million isolated PBMCs. A second PCR, run for about 7 to 12 cycles, used a sample-barcoded 5' primer plus a J-beta primer mix. Each CDR3 protein is one row after TCRdb ran MiXCR on the 5' RACE reads. The sample contains 1.5 million to 2 million distinct CDR3 sequences, roughly 32% of which appear only once. Whole-study results and caveats: Expanded clonotype changes were possibly confounded by unknown donor CMV status. Per million T cells, TCR beta diversity dropped roughly linearly as age increased.

The V and J genes are TRBV3-1 and TRBJ2-5, with 8 bases fitting TRBD2. This clonotype was obtained from a young woman in good health. Sequencing input: blood. The chain's CDR3 is CASSFRGGGRETQYF. Written as DNA, the CDR3 is TGTGCCAGCAGCTTTCGTGGCGGGGGGAGGGAGACCCAGTACTTC.